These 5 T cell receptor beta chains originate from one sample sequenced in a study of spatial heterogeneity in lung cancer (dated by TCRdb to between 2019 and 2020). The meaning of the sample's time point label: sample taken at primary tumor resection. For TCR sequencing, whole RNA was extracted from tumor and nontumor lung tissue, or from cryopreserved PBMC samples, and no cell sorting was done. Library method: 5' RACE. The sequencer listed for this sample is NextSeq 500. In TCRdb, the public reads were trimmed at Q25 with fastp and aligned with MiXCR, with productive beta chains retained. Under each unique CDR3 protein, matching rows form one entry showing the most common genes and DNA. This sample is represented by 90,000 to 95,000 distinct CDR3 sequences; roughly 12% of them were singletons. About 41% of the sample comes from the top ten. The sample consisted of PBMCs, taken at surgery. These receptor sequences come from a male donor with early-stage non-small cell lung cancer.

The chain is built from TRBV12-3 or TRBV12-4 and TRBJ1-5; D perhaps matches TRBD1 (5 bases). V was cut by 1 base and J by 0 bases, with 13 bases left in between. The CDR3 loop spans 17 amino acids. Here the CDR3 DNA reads TGTGCCAGCAGTTTAGAAGGCGGCGGGGCTAGCAATCAGCCCCAGCATTTT. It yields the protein CASSLEGGGASNQPQHF.

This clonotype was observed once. The CDR3 nucleotides read TGTGCCAGCAGTCAACGGACAGGGGCCTACAATGAGCAGTTCTTC. This encodes CASSQRTGAYNEQFF. The chain uses TRBV12-3 or TRBV12-4 and TRBJ2-1, with TRBD1 matching over 9 bases. This CDR3 has 15 amino acids. Losses at the gene ends were 5 bases for V and 2 bases for J; bases not matched to a gene: 4.

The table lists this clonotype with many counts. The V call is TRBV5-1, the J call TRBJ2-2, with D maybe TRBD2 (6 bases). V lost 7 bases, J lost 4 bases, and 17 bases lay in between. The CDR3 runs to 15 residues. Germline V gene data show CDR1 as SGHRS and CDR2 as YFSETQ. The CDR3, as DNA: TGCGCCAGCTCGCAGGGCGGGATGAGCACCGGGGAGCTGTTTTTT. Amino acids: CASSQGGMSTGELFF.

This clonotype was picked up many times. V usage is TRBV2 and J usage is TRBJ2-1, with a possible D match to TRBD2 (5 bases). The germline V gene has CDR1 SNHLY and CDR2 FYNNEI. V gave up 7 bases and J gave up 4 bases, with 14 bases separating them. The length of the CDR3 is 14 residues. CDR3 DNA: TGTGCCAGCAAAGGAGGAACAACTTACAATGAGCAGTTCTTC. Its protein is CASKGGTTYNEQFF.

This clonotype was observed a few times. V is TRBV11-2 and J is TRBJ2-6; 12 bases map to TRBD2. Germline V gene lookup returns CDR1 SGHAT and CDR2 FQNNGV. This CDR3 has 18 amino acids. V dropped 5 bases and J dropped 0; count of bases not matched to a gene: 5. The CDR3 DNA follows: TGTGCCAGCAGCCTGAAGACTAGCGGGAGCTCTGGGGCCAACGTCCTGACTTTC. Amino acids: CASSLKTSGSSGANVLTF.